The clone carrying this T cell receptor beta chain occurred many times. Template material for amplifying TCR beta CDR3 regions consisted of RNA transcripts. A first-round RT-PCR of the TCR CDR3 used the HTBI primer set. MiXCR, run by TCRdb on the multiplex PCR reads, gives a single entry per CDR3 protein. The data show about 350,000 distinct CDR3 sequences, about 18% seen once. Any patient presenting with uncontrolled infection, other autoimmune disease, pregnancy or lactation was left out. It was approximately 9.7 ml of fresh peripheral blood that supplied the PBMCs. The data belong to a study of T cells in Graves' hyperthyroidism and ophthalmopathy. This TCR came from a woman aged 18 to 35 with Graves' hyperthyroidism. Sequenced: blood.

This CDR3 reads CASSYGQTAYGYTF. As DNA, the CDR3 is TGTGCCAGCAGTTACGGACAGACTGCCTATGGCTACACCTTC. V is TRBV6-5 and J is TRBJ1-2; D may be TRBD1 (6 bases). The CDR3 consists of 14 residues. Trimming took off 2 bases at V and 4 bases at J, with 11 bases between the two ends. Germline-derived CDR1 and CDR2 are MNHEY and SVGAGI.